Below, 10 T cell receptor beta chains from the same sample are listed, as sequenced in a study of T-cell reconstitution after alpha-beta-depleted transplantation in children. Molecular barcoding with unique molecular identifiers was used for the TCRbeta library. TCRdb ran MiXCR on the PCR reads and lists one entry per CDR3 protein. The table lists 84,000 or so distinct CDR3 sequences, 15% to 17% of them singletons. Specimen: PBMCs, mostly from graft donor cells, collected 180 days after TCRalphabeta/CD19-depleted stem cell transplant. The receptors come from a male patient aged 2-10 years who had a stem cell transplant for acute lymphoblastic leukemia, so the T cells may come from the graft donor.

V gene TRBV12-3 or TRBV12-4 combines with J gene TRBJ1-4; no definite D call. V lost 4 bases and J lost 1, with 10 bases in between. CDR3 length equals 15 residues. This chain's CDR3 is CASSWRKGTNEKLFF. The CDR3, as DNA: TGTGCCAGCAGTTGGCGGAAGGGAACTAATGAAAAACTGTTTTTT.

The chain combines TRBV7-6 with TRBJ2-3; D might be TRBD1 (6 bases). Germline-derived CDR1 and CDR2 are SGHVS and FNYEAQ. V was cut by 0 bases and J by 2 bases, with 12 bases left in between. The CDR3 extends over 16 amino acids. Here the CDR3 DNA reads TGTGCCAGCAGCTTAGCCAGTACAGGGCCCACAGATACGCAGTATTTT. Protein: CASSLASTGPTDTQYF.

The chain combines TRBV3-1 with TRBJ2-6, with 7 nucleotides matching TRBD2. After removal of 11 bases from V and 0 bases from J, the junction contained 19 bases not matched to a gene. The CDR3 extends over 19 amino acids. Germline loops: CDR1 LGHDT, CDR2 YNNKEL (reference sequence). CDR3 sequence reads: CACCLREVGASSGANVLTF. CDR3 nucleotide sequence: TGTGCCTGCTGCCTTCGGGAGGTAGGGGCCTCCTCTGGGGCCAACGTCCTGACTTTC.

The chain carries TRBV20-1 and TRBJ2-5; D possibly corresponds to TRBD2 (6 bases). Per germline, CDR1 DFQATT and CDR2 SNEGSKA (reference sequence). CDR3 size: 13 residues. V lost 3 bases and J lost 5, with 13 bases in between. The CDR3 DNA reads as TGCAGTGCTAGGGGCGGGGAGACGGAGACCCAGTACTTC. Its protein is CSARGGETETQYF.

This chain links TRBV18 with TRBJ1-6, with D perhaps TRBD1 (6 bases). V was pared by 2 bases and J by 4 bases, with 12 bases between. Germline assignment: CDR1 KGHSH and CDR2 LQKENI. This CDR3 spans 16 amino acids. The CDR3 DNA reads TGTGCCAGCTCACCAGGGCAGGGGCTATATAATTCACCCCTCCACTTT. Its protein product is CASSPGQGLYNSPLHF.

This clonotype was detected only a few times. Here the CDR3 reads CASSYVIPGSYNEQFF. In DNA, the CDR3 is TGTGCCAGCAGTTACGTAATTCCGGGCTCCTACAATGAGCAGTTCTTC. The chain uses TRBV6-5 and TRBJ2-1; D ambiguous. Per the germline V gene, CDR1 is MNHEY and CDR2 is SVGAGI. Trimming left V 2 bases short and J 0 bases short, with 11 bases between. The CDR3 extends over 16 amino acids.

This clonotype was observed many times. The chain has TRBV20-1 and TRBJ2-2; D may be TRBD2 (6 bases). The CDR3 spans 13 residues. V shed 3 bases and J shed 4 bases, with 9 bases lying between them. Germline V CDR1 and CDR2: DFQATT, SNEGSKA (reference sequence). This CDR3 is CSARPGGTGELFF. DNA for the CDR3: TGCAGTGCTAGGCCCGGGGGCACCGGGGAGCTGTTTTTT.

The CDR3 region has the DNA TGTGCCAGCAGCCAAGATCCATTGGGACTCAATCAGCCCCAGCATTTT. Its translation: CASSQDPLGLNQPQHF. The rearrangement links TRBV4-2 to TRBJ1-5; D is perhaps TRBD1 (5 bases). Between the trimmed V and J ends, which lost 0 bases and 3 bases, there was a span of 12 bases. Germline V gene data show CDR1 as LGHNA and CDR2 as YNFKEQ. The CDR3 runs to 16 residues.

This clonotype showed up just a few times. The J gene is TRBJ1-2, the V gene TRBV18; 9 bases map to TRBD1. The V and J ends lost 4 bases and 0 bases, in that order; junction bases with no gene match: 9. Germline-derived CDR1 and CDR2 are KGHSH and LQKENI. The CDR3 has 17 residues. CDR3 residues: CASSLDRTGDPNYGYTF. CDR3 sequence (DNA): TGTGCCAGCTCACTTGACAGGACAGGGGACCCTAACTATGGCTACACCTTC.

This rearrangement joins TRBV9 to TRBJ2-7; the D gene is possibly TRBD1 (5 bases). CDR3 length equals 16 residues. Trimming took off 4 bases at V and 6 bases at J, with 23 bases between the two ends. Germline V gene data show CDR1 as SGDLS and CDR2 as YYNGEE. In nucleotides, the CDR3 is TGTGCCAGCAGCCCTACCATCACAAGGGGTTTGGGCGAGCAGTACTTC. Amino acids: CASSPTITRGLGEQYF.